A selection of T cell receptor beta chains follows, all from one sample in a study of read filtering for tumor transcriptome and immune sequencing. TCRdb re-derived calls from the reads in MiXCR, one entry per CDR3 protein. The sample has 15,000 or so distinct CDR3 sequences; around 21% are singletons. The sample comprised a population of CD138-negative cells sorted from bone marrow. These TCRs come from a donor aged 40 or over with multiple myeloma. CDR3s include the opening cysteine and the closing phenylalanine or tryptophan. D genes are given only for firm matches. Not every row has a clone size; where given, it reads once, few, many or a size class.

clone_size j_call d_call v_call cdr3_nt cdr3_aa
- TRBJ2-1 - TRBV18 TGTGCCAGCTCACCACCGGAATCCCCGGAGCAGTTCTTC CASSPPESPEQFF
few TRBJ2-7 - TRBV27 TGTGCCAGCAGTTTAAAAGGTCCGGGGGCCAACTACGAGCAGTACTTC CASSLKGPGANYEQYF
few TRBJ2-5 TRBD2 TRBV10-2 TGCGCCAGCGGAATGGGAGGGGACGGAGAGACCCAGTACTTC CASGMGGDGETQYF
many TRBJ2-7 - TRBV6-1 TGTGCCAGCAGTGGGATGGTTGATCGTTCCGAGCAGTACTTC CASSGMVDRSEQYF
- TRBJ1-3 - TRBV18 TGTGCCAGCTCCCCGGTTTGGACGGACTCTGGAAACACCATATATTTT CASSPVWTDSGNTIYF
few TRBJ1-5 - TRBV30 TGTGCCTGGAGTCTGAGGAGGGGGACCCGTTATAGCAATCAGCCCCAGCATTTT CAWSLRRGTRYSNQPQHF
few TRBJ1-1 - TRBV7-9 TGTGCCAGCACAGAGGGAGCGAACACTGAAGCTTTCTTT CASTEGANTEAFF
many TRBJ2-1 - TRBV11-3 TGTGCCAGCTCCGTGACATACAATGAGCAGTTCTTC CASSVTYNEQFF
- TRBJ2-7 - TRBV14 TGTGCCAGCAGCCGGAATCTAGACGGGGAGCAGTACTTC CASSRNLDGEQYF
many TRBJ2-5 - TRBV20-1 TGCAGTGCCCGGGAGGGGGCGGAGACCCAGTACTTC CSAREGAETQYF
few TRBJ2-3 TRBD2 TRBV15 TGTGCCACCAGCCCCAGCTTTCAGCGGGGGGGTAACACAGATACGCAGTATTTT CATSPSFQRGGNTDTQYF
many TRBJ2-1 TRBD2 TRBV6-2/TRBV6-3 TGTGCCAGCAGTTACGGGGCGGGAGGGCTCAATGAGCAGTTCTTC CASSYGAGGLNEQFF
many TRBJ1-1 - TRBV2 TGTGCCAGCAGTGAAGGGTTTGAAGCTTTCTTT CASSEGFEAFF
few TRBJ2-5 - TRBV20-1 TGCACCCCTCAGGGAGCTGGAGAGACCCAGTACTTC CTPQGAGETQYF
- TRBJ1-5 - TRBV20-1 TGCAGCCAAGTAGGGGCCCCGGAGGGGCCCCAGCATTTT CSQVGAPEGPQHF
many TRBJ2-7 - TRBV20-1 TGCAGTGCTAGAGATCTAAAGACGGGAGATTCCTACGAGCAGTACTTC CSARDLKTGDSYEQYF
many TRBJ2-5 - TRBV29-1 TGCAGCGCTCTACGACAGCGGGAGACCCAGTACTTC CSALRQRETQYF
many TRBJ2-4 TRBD2 TRBV19 TGTGCCAGTAGTATCCGGCTAGCGGGACGGACCGGAGACATTCAGTACTTC CASSIRLAGRTGDIQYF
many TRBJ1-1 - TRBV6-6 TGTGACAGCAGCCAACCGAGCGGAAGTCTGAACACTGAAGCTTTCTTT CDSSQPSGSLNTEAFF
few TRBJ1-4 - TRBV14 TGTGCCAGCAGCCAAGGAGGTCCGGGGCTTAATGAAAAACTGTTTTTT CASSQGGPGLNEKLFF
many TRBJ2-2 - TRBV10-3 TGTGCCATCAGCGTTAGCGGACAGAACACCGGGGAGCTGTTTTTT CAISVSGQNTGELFF
medium-sized TRBJ1-1 TRBD1 TRBV7-8 TGTGCCAGCAGCGCGCTACAGGGGATAAACACTGAAGCTTTCTTT CASSALQGINTEAFF
many TRBJ2-4 - TRBV19 TGTGCCACTTTACCGCGGGCCGGGGGCGATCAAAACATTCAGTACTTC CATLPRAGGDQNIQYF
- TRBJ2-1 - TRBV19 TGTGCCAGTAGTATTGGCCTAGCGCGGTCCGGAAGCTCCTACAATGAGCAGTTCTTC CASSIGLARSGSSYNEQFF
many TRBJ1-6 - TRBV4-1 TGCGCCAGCCTCAAGGGGTCGGATTCACCCCTCCACTTT CASLKGSDSPLHF
few TRBJ2-3 - TRBV20-1 TGCAGTGCTGTGGACAGTAAATTAGATACGCAGTATTTT CSAVDSKLDTQYF
many TRBJ2-5 - TRBV3-1 TGTGCCAGCAGCCAAGAAGAGACCCAGTACTTC CASSQEETQYF
- TRBJ2-7 TRBD2 TRBV19 TGTGCCAGTAGACCGGGACTAGCGGGAACCTACGAGCAGTACTTC CASRPGLAGTYEQYF